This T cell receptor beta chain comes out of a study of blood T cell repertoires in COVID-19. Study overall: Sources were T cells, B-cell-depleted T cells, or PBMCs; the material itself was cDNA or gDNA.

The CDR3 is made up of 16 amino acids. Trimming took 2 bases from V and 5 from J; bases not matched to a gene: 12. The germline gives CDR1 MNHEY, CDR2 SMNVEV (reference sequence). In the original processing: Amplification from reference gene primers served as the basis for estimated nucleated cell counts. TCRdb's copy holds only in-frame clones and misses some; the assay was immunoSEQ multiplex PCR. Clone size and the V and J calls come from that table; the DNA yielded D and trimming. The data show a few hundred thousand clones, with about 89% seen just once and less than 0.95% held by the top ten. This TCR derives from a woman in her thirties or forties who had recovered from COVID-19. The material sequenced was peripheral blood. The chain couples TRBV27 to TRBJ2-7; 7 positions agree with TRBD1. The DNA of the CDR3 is TGTGCCAGCAGTTTAGGGGGACAGACACTCCTCAACGAGCAGTACTTC. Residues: CASSLGGQTLLNEQYF.